Each of the 27 T cell receptor beta chains below was sequenced from the same sample in a study of graft-versus-host responses after intestinal transplantation. Clones were sequenced by immunoSEQ multiplex PCR, and TCRdb holds only the in-frame ones, with some missing. The sample records tens of thousands of clones, 65% to 80% being singletons. Processing was applied to graft tissue in order to liberate intraepithelial and lamina propria lymphocytes. The material was ileum tissue, obtained 98 days after intestinal transplantation. All receptors come from a human patient who received an intestinal transplant, so some T cells may come from the graft donor.

J is TRBJ1-2 and V is TRBV7-2, with a weak D call TRBD1 (5 bases). Deletions cut 2 bases from V and 8 bases from J, with 18 bases between. The CDR3 totals 15 residues. CDR1 is SGHTA, CDR2 FQGNSA, per germline. CDR3 loop: CASSLSPPGGDGYTF. CDR3 DNA: TGTGCCAGCAGCTTAAGTCCCCCTGGGGGAGACGGCTACACCTTC.

This clone was seen only a few times. This chain joins TRBV7-9 and TRBJ1-2; 9 nucleotides align to TRBD1. The CDR3 sequence is 15 residues long. CDR1 and CDR2 (germline): SEHNR, FQNEAQ (reference sequence). Germline trimming cut 1 base from V and 7 bases from J; bases unmatched to any gene: 7. CDR3 loop: CASSLVGGTGSGYTF. CDR3 DNA sequence: TGTGCCAGCAGCTTAGTTGGTGGGACAGGGTCTGGCTACACCTTC.

The chain recombines TRBV4-1 with TRBJ1-2; D gene uncertain. Trimming left V 4 bases short and J 0 bases short, with 12 bases between. Per germline, CDR1 MGHRA and CDR2 YSYEKL. CDR3 length: 15 residues. The CDR3 region has the DNA TGCGCCAGCAGCCTGGTGGGAGAGACTAACTATGGCTACACCTTC. The encoded protein is CASSLVGETNYGYTF.

V usage is TRBV7-2 and J usage is TRBJ2-7, with 9 bases aligning to TRBD1. With 4 bases clipped from V and 0 bases from J, the junction kept 7 bases outside the gene matches. The germline gives CDR1 SGHTA, CDR2 FQGNSA. This CDR3 has 16 residues. CDR3 coding DNA: TGTGCCAGCAGCTCCTACAGGGGGCGAAGCTCCTACGAGCAGTACTTC. As protein: CASSSYRGRSSYEQYF.

The chain joins TRBV29-1 to TRBJ2-1; D remains ambiguous. The CDR3 spans 8 residues. The V and J ends lost 3 bases and 12 bases respectively, with 3 bases between them. Germline CDR1 reads SQVTM; CDR2 reads ANQGSEA. The CDR3 here is CSVDVQFF. The CDR3 nucleotides read TGCAGCGTTGATGTGCAGTTCTTC.

The gene calls are TRBV11-3 and TRBJ2-1, with TRBD1 matching over 10 bases. V lost 6 bases to trimming and J lost 8 bases; unmatched junction nucleotides: 4. CDR1 and CDR2 (germline): SGHNT, YENEEA. There are 13 residues in the CDR3. CDR3 sequence: CASRGQGIDEQFF. CDR3 nucleotide sequence: TGTGCCAGCAGGGGACAGGGGATCGATGAGCAGTTCTTC.

The CDR3 is CASSYCRRTNEKLFF. In nucleotides, the CDR3 is TGTGCCAGCAGTTACTGCCGGCGCACTAATGAAAAACTGTTTTTT. The chain uses TRBV6-5 and TRBJ1-4, with D unclear. Trimming took 1 base from V and 2 from J, leaving 8 bases between them. Germline V gene data show CDR1 as MNHEY and CDR2 as SVGAGI. The CDR3 is made up of 15 amino acids.

This clone appeared a few times. V usage is TRBV19 and J usage is TRBJ2-7; 7 positions agree with TRBD1. Looked up from germline, CDR1 is LNHDA and CDR2 is SQIVND (reference sequence). J was trimmed by 3 bases and V by 3 bases; bases with no gene match: 2. The CDR3 consists of 13 residues. CDR3 region: CASSIGTDYEQYF. As DNA, the CDR3 is TGTGCCAGTAGTATCGGGACAGACTACGAGCAGTACTTC.

The chain recombines TRBV6-1 with TRBJ1-2; unclear D gene. Germline V gene data show CDR1 as MNHNS and CDR2 as SASEGT. Trimming shortened V by 3 bases and J by 8 bases, and 19 bases separated the two germline ends. CDR3 size: 15 residues. CDR3 protein: CASSDPITLFYGYTF. Here the CDR3 DNA reads TGTGCCAGCAGTGACCCTATAACTCTTTTCTACGGCTACACCTTC.

The chain joins TRBV7-8 to TRBJ2-3, with D unclear. Germline V gives CDR1 SGHVS, CDR2 FQNEAQ. The CDR3 totals 11 residues. The V end lost 2 bases, the J end lost 5 bases, and 2 bases lay between the germline ends. CDR3 bases: TGTGCCAGCAGCTTAAAAGATACGCAGTATTTT. Amino acid sequence: CASSLKDTQYF.

This clone was seen only a few times. This chain links TRBV7-9 with TRBJ1-1; TRBD1 is a possible D gene (6 bases). This CDR3 is 17 amino acids long. The V end lost 1 base, the J end lost 5 bases, and 20 bases lay between the germline ends. Germline V gives CDR1 SEHNR, CDR2 FQNEAQ (reference sequence). CDR3 in amino acids: CASSLGFPRDTQTEAFF. CDR3 bases: TGTGCCAGCAGCTTAGGTTTCCCCCGGGACACTCAAACTGAAGCTTTCTTT.

This clone has a handful of counts. The chain uses TRBV5-1 and TRBJ2-2, with TRBD1 matching 7 bases. The germline CDR1 and CDR2 sequences are SGHRS and YFSETQ. This CDR3 is built from 16 residues. Germline trimming cut 4 bases from V and 0 bases from J; bases unmatched to any gene: 6. The CDR3 DNA reads as TGCGCCAGCAGCGTATCCGGGACAGCGAACACCGGGGAGCTGTTTTTT. Residues: CASSVSGTANTGELFF.

This sequence joins TRBV25-1 and TRBJ2-3; D might be TRBD2 (6 bases). Germline V CDR1 and CDR2: MGHDK, SYGVNS. CDR3 size: 16 residues. V was shortened by 4 bases and J by 1 base, with 15 bases between the two germline ends. This chain's CDR3 is CASSVLGGSRTDTQYF. As DNA, the CDR3 is TGTGCCAGCAGTGTCCTGGGGGGATCCCGCACAGATACGCAGTATTTT.

The V and J genes are TRBV15 and TRBJ1-6; D remains unclear. Trimming pared 6 bases from V and 5 bases from J, leaving 11 bases between. Germline CDR1 and CDR2: LNHNV and YYDKDF (reference sequence). The CDR3 has 14 residues. CDR3 sequence (DNA): TGTGCCACCAGGCGAGGCCAGCATAATTCACCCCTCCACTTT. This encodes CATRRGQHNSPLHF.

This sequence joins TRBV4-1 and TRBJ1-1; weak D call: TRBD1 (6 bases). CDR1 is MGHRA, CDR2 YSYEKL, per germline. CDR3 length: 14 amino acids. V was trimmed by 5 bases and J by 0 bases, leaving 10 bases between them. As DNA, the CDR3 is TGCGCCAGCAGCTTCGGACAGTTGAACACTGAAGCTTTCTTT. This translates into CASSFGQLNTEAFF.

A remark on this clone: Sequence at one end of the junction differs from germline and may be a read error. The CDR3: CASSLPGQFTWNF. As DNA, the CDR3 is TGTGCCAGCAGCTTACCCGGACAGTTTACATGGAACTTC. This sequence joins TRBV7-9 and TRBJ2-7; D perhaps matches TRBD1 (6 bases). The CDR3 totals 13 residues. CDR1 and CDR2 from the germline V gene are SEHNR and FQNEAQ (reference sequence).

The chain combines TRBV25-1 with TRBJ1-1; no definite D call. From germline, CDR1 is MGHDK and CDR2 SYGVNS. There are 11 residues in the CDR3. V was clipped by 7 bases and J by 0 bases, with 3 bases between them. CDR3 sequence reads: CASMLNTEAFF. The CDR3 DNA reads TGTGCCAGCATGTTGAACACTGAAGCTTTCTTT.

DNA of the CDR3: TGTGCCAGCAGCAACGGGCCAAATGAAAAACTGTTTTTT. Residues: CASSNGPNEKLFF. The V call is TRBV21-1, the J call TRBJ1-4. TRBV21-1 is termed a pseudogene. CDR3 size: 13 residues.

The V gene is TRBV6-5, the J gene TRBJ2-7, with D uncertain. From germline, CDR1 is MNHEY and CDR2 SVGAGI. The V end lost 3 bases, the J end lost 1 base, and 10 bases lay between the germline ends. The CDR3 runs to 14 residues. For the CDR3, the DNA is TGTGCCAGCAGTTATTCCAGTGGGTCCTACGAGCAGTACTTC. This sequence encodes CASSYSSGSYEQYF.

J is TRBJ1-4 and V is TRBV6-5; TRBD1 aligns across 11 bases. CDR3 length: 14 amino acids. The trim removed 8 bases at V and 8 bases at J, leaving 7 bases unmatched. Per the germline V gene, CDR1 is MNHEY and CDR2 is SVGAGI. The CDR3 sequence is CASRPGTGGEKLFF. The DNA for the CDR3 is TGTGCCAGCCGTCCCGGGACAGGGGGAGAAAAACTGTTTTTT.

The J gene is TRBJ1-2, the V gene TRBV10-3; D is possibly TRBD1 (5 bases). The V end was cut by 6 bases, the J end by 4 bases, with 21 bases between. This CDR3 spans 16 amino acids. Per the germline V gene, CDR1 is ENHRY and CDR2 is SYGVKD. CDR3 in amino acids: CAISSPPLGRLYGYTF. The CDR3 nucleotides read TGTGCCATCAGCTCTCCTCCGCTGGGGCGGCTCTATGGCTACACCTTC.

The CDR3 loop reads CASGLNGTGGEKLFF. CDR3 coding DNA: TGTGCTAGTGGTTTGAATGGGACAGGGGGAGAAAAACTGTTTTTT. J is TRBJ1-4 and V is TRBV12-5, with TRBD1 identical over 11 bases. Losses at the gene ends were 2 bases for V and 8 bases for J; bases not matched to a gene: 4. The germline V gene encodes CDR1 LGHNT and CDR2 FRNRAP. The CDR3 is 15 residues long.

This clone has more than one count but fewer than ten. The chain links TRBV6-1 to TRBJ2-7; perhaps TRBD1 as D (5 bases). V was pared by 10 bases and J by 5 bases, with 12 bases between. The CDR3 covers 11 residues. Germline CDR1 and CDR2: MNHNS and SASEGT. The CDR3 reads CATRVRNEQYF. The CDR3 DNA sequence: TGTGCCACCAGGGTACGAAACGAGCAGTACTTC.

This clone was counted between two and nine times. The rearrangement links TRBV19 to TRBJ2-7; D tentatively fits TRBD1 or TRBD2 (5 bases each). Germline V gene sequence: CDR1 LNHDA, CDR2 SQIVND (reference sequence). The CDR3 covers 14 residues. The V end lost 4 bases, the J end lost 6 bases, and 16 bases lay between the germline ends. CDR3 sequence: CASSTGPGLGEQYF. The CDR3 DNA reads as TGTGCCAGTAGTACGGGACCGGGATTGGGCGAGCAGTACTTC.

This chain connects TRBV21-1 to TRBJ2-7; TRBD2, as called in the table, went unchecked against the DNA. TRBV21-1 is a pseudogene locus. The CDR3 runs to 13 residues. The chain's CDR3 is CASSLGGPYEQYF. In DNA form, the CDR3 reads TGTGCCAGCAGCTTAGGAGGACCCTACGAGCAGTACTTC.

The genes are TRBV4-1 and TRBJ2-5; no firm D call. Looked up from germline, CDR1 is MGHRA and CDR2 is YSYEKL. This CDR3 region has 15 residues. V lost 1 base, J lost 2 bases, and 11 bases lay in between. In DNA form, the CDR3 reads TGCGCCAGCAGCCAAGCCCTTTCCCGGCAAGAGACCCAGTACTTC. Protein product: CASSQALSRQETQYF.

This clone is labeled medium-sized. The DNA for the CDR3 is TGTGCCAGCAGGGAAACGGGTTCTGGAAACACCATATATTTT. It specifies CASRETGSGNTIYF. This chain uses TRBV7-8 with TRBJ1-3; D gene unclear. The CDR3 sequence is 14 residues long. From germline, CDR1 is SGHVS and CDR2 FQNEAQ. V gave up 6 bases and J gave up 1 base, with 10 bases separating them.